What follows are 16 T cell receptor beta chains derived from one specimen sequenced in a study of cytomegalovirus exposure and HLA in healthy donors. A multiplex PCR was run with 60 Vbeta primers and 13 Jbeta primers. Sequencing used immunoSEQ multiplex PCR; TCRdb keeps in-frame clones, though not all of them. The sample holds around 200,000 clones; around 81% are singletons and the top ten take roughly 10%. Sample: PBMCs. The receptors stem from a woman aged 50 to 60 in good health and CMV-seropositive.

As DNA, the CDR3 is TGTGCCAGCAGCTTACAAGCGGGGGGGCCCCACGAGCAGTACTTC. Protein product: CASSLQAGGPHEQYF. The chain joins TRBV7-2 to TRBJ2-7; 10 bases match TRBD2. There are 15 residues in the CDR3. Trimming took 2 bases from V and 5 from J; bases not matched to a gene: 6. Germline CDR1 is SGHTA and CDR2 is FQGNSA. Based on the CDR3 plus reference TRBV7-2 and TRBJ2-7, the full variable domain is GAGVSQSPSNKVTEKGKDVELRCDPISGHTALYWYRQSLGQGLEFLIYFQGNSAPDKSGLPSDRFSAERTGGSVSTLTIQRTQQEDSAVYLCASSLQAGGPHEQYFGPGTRLTVT.

This rearrangement joins TRBV5-1 to TRBJ2-2, with TRBD1 identical over 9 bases. From germline, CDR1 is SGHRS and CDR2 YFSETQ. J was trimmed by 6 bases and V by 1 base; bases with no gene match: 10. The CDR3 has 17 residues. As DNA, the CDR3 is TGCGCCAGCAGCTTGACTGTGACAGGGGGGGGTTCCGGGGAGCTGTTTTTT. Encoded protein: CASSLTVTGGGSGELFF.

The gene calls are TRBV5-1 and TRBJ1-6, with 9 bases identical to TRBD1. Germline-derived CDR1 and CDR2 are SGHRS and YFSETQ. The CDR3 has 15 residues. V shed 3 bases, J shed 10 bases, and the junction held 8 bases outside the gene matches. The CDR3 is CASSWGVTGGSPLHF. For the CDR3, the DNA is TGCGCCAGCAGCTGGGGGGTGACAGGGGGATCACCCCTCCACTTT.

In this sample, this clone turned up a few times. This chain uses TRBV4-1 with TRBJ1-4, with 10 nucleotides matching TRBD1. This CDR3 comprises 17 residues. Germline CDR1 MGHRA, CDR2 YSYEKL. The V gene end was trimmed by 2 bases and the J gene end by 7 bases; junction bases not matched to a gene: 10. The CDR3 DNA sequence: TGCGCCAGCAGCCAACAATTTCCGGGACAGGGGACTGAAAAACTGTTTTTT. Translated, it gives CASSQQFPGQGTEKLFF.

This clone was observed a handful of times. The chain carries TRBV4-3 and TRBJ1-1, with D perhaps TRBD1 (6 bases). The germline gives CDR1 LGHNA, CDR2 YSLEER. The length of the CDR3 is 16 residues. With 0 bases removed from V and 0 bases from J, the gap between germline ends came to 11 bases. The CDR3 bases are TGCGCCAGCAGCCAAGATCTGGACAGTTTGAACACTGAAGCTTTCTTT. This sequence encodes CASSQDLDSLNTEAFF.

This chain connects TRBV13 to TRBJ1-6; 7 positions match TRBD1. The CDR3 length is 15 residues. V trimming: 4 bases; J trimming: 6 bases; junction bases outside the gene matches: 6. Germline CDR1 PRHDT, CDR2 FYEKMQ (reference sequence). The DNA for the CDR3 is TGTGCCAGCAGCTCGCTTCAGGGGGGTAATTCACCCCTCCACTTT. This codes for CASSSLQGGNSPLHF.

The sample holds a few counts of this clone. V is TRBV5-1 and J is TRBJ1-6; TRBD1 might be the D (6 bases). The CDR3 loop spans 15 amino acids. The V end lost 0 bases, the J end lost 8 bases, and 12 bases lay between the germline ends. Germline CDR1 is SGHRS and CDR2 is YFSETQ. As DNA, the CDR3 is TGCGCCAGCAGCTTGGCAGGGGCGACCTATTCACCCCTCCACTTT. This gives the protein CASSLAGATYSPLHF.

The rearrangement joins TRBV28 to TRBJ2-5, with 7 bases fitting TRBD1. Trimming took 1 base from V and 5 from J; bases not matched to a gene: 7. Germline values: CDR1 MDHEN, CDR2 SYDVKM. CDR3 size: 15 residues. CDR3 amino acids: CASSLSGQPKETQYF. The CDR3 DNA follows: TGTGCCAGCAGTTTATCGGGACAGCCGAAGGAGACCCAGTACTTC.

This clone appeared a single time. V is TRBV6-5 and J is TRBJ1-2; 8 bases line up with TRBD1. The CDR3 has 13 amino acids. From germline, CDR1 is MNHEY and CDR2 SVGAGI. Trimming at V came to 1 base and at J to 7 bases, leaving 2 bases not matched to a gene. The CDR3: CASSYFDRGGYTF. As DNA, the CDR3 is TGTGCCAGCAGTTACTTTGACAGGGGTGGCTACACCTTC.

The chain has TRBV4-3 and TRBJ1-1, with no clear D. This CDR3 has 15 amino acids. Trimming took 1 base from V and 4 from J, leaving 13 bases between them. Germline V gene data show CDR1 as LGHNA and CDR2 as YSLEER. For the CDR3, the DNA is TGCGCCAGCAGCCAAGGAGCGGGGAGGGTCACTGAAGCTTTCTTT. It translates to CASSQGAGRVTEAFF.

This clone was detected a few times. This chain connects TRBV19 to TRBJ2-4; 7 bases line up with TRBD1. Germline V lookup: CDR1 LNHDA, CDR2 SQIVND (reference sequence). The V and J ends lost 4 bases and 5 bases, in that order; junction bases with no gene match: 8. The CDR3 has 15 residues. This CDR3 is CASSTPQGNENIQYF. CDR3 in DNA: TGTGCCAGTAGTACACCACAGGGGAACGAAAACATTCAGTACTTC.

The chain employs TRBV10-3 and TRBJ1-1, with D possibly TRBD1 on 5 matching bases. The CDR3 runs to 14 residues. Between the trimmed V and J ends, which lost 3 bases and 0 bases, there was a span of 8 bases. Looked up from germline, CDR1 is ENHRY and CDR2 is SYGVKD. In nucleotides, the CDR3 is TGTGCCATCAGTGACACAGGTATGAACACTGAAGCTTTCTTT. As protein: CAISDTGMNTEAFF.

V is TRBV19 and J is TRBJ1-1; 9 bases match TRBD1. The germline CDR1 and CDR2 sequences are LNHDA and SQIVND (reference sequence). The CDR3 consists of 12 residues. The V gene end was trimmed by 8 bases and the J gene end by 3 bases; junction bases not matched to a gene: 1. For the CDR3, the DNA is TGTGCCAGTGGGGACAGGGACACTGAAGCTTTCTTT. Its translation: CASGDRDTEAFF.

The chain uses TRBV5-1 and TRBJ1-1; a weak D match, TRBD1 (5 bases). The CDR3 has 14 amino acids. Germline V CDR1 and CDR2: SGHRS, YFSETQ. V gave up 2 bases and J gave up 6 bases, with 14 bases separating them. The CDR3 DNA follows: TGCGCCAGCAGCTTTCAGGGAGGGAGCGCTGAAGCTTTCTTT. Translation: CASSFQGGSAEAFF. The whole variable domain, filled in from reference TRBV5-1 and TRBJ1-1, reads KAGVTQTPRYLIKTRGQQVTLSCSPISGHRSVSWYQQTPGQGLQFLFEYFSETQRNKGNFPGRFSGRQFSNSRSEMNVSTLELGDSALYLCASSFQGGSAEAFFGQGTRLTVV.

The chain carries TRBV29-1 and TRBJ2-7, with 7 bases aligning to TRBD1. V trimming: 5 bases; J trimming: 3 bases; junction bases outside the gene matches: 7. The CDR3 length is 13 residues. Germline CDR1 reads SQVTM; CDR2 reads ANQGSEA. The chain's CDR3 is CSVSGQYHYEQYF. CDR3 in DNA: TGCAGCGTTTCGGGACAGTACCACTACGAGCAGTACTTC.

Comment on this clone: The same CDR3 is also encoded by other DNA sequences in this sample. The chain combines TRBV6-5 with TRBJ1-4, with D perhaps TRBD1 (5 bases). Germline CDR1 is MNHEY and CDR2 is SVGAGI. The CDR3 runs 15 residues. V gave up 4 bases and J gave up 4 bases, with 13 bases separating them. The DNA of the CDR3 is TGTGCCAGCAGTTCCCTAGACAGCTATAATGAAAAACTGTTTTTT. This encodes CASSSLDSYNEKLFF.